This T cell receptor (beta chain) originates from a study of shared clonotypes between healthy human individuals. Study-wide results and limits: Owing to a small donor count, the genetic and exposure-history diversity represented was limited. Generally, estimated richness proved larger in naive subsets than it did in memory subsets.

Per the germline V gene, CDR1 is SGDLS and CDR2 is YYNGEE. V dropped 3 bases and J dropped 7; count of bases not matched to a gene: 14. CDR3 length equals 17 residues. In the authors' methods: Filtering differed since immunoSEQ provided only junctions, with no quality scores. The protocol was immunoSEQ multiplex PCR, while the TCRdb copy is restricted to in-frame clones and leaves out a portion. V, J and clone size reflect that table, while D and trimming were determined from the DNA. The sample has about a million clones, around 80% seen once; the top ten hold over 1.3%. Comment on this clone: What it binds is not known.

This sequence originates from a man between 18 and 35 years old in good health. The chain employs TRBV9 and TRBJ1-2, with TRBD1 identical over 11 bases. Sequenced input: memory CD4+ T cells sorted from blood. Documented subset: CD45RA-negative fraction. CDR3: CASSGREMWTGGPGYTF. The CDR3 DNA follows: TGTGCCAGCAGCGGCCGGGAAATGTGGACAGGGGGCCCTGGCTACACCTTC.